The clone carrying this T cell receptor (beta chain) ranks as medium-sized. Method: immunoSEQ multiplex PCR; TCRdb's copy keeps in-frame clones and lacks some. Among 49,000 or so clones listed, 65% to 90% were seen once. The CDR3 length is 14 residues. CDR1 is SGHVS, CDR2 FNYEAQ, per germline. Trimming took off 1 base at V and 7 bases at J, with 13 bases between the two ends. The entry originates in a study of OX40 agonist ivuxolimab in advanced cancers. The sample here was CD4+ or CD8+ T cells sorted from blood, taken in a trial of the OX40 agonist ivuxolimab. V gene TRBV7-6 combines with J gene TRBJ1-1; D remains unclear. This TCR was recovered from an adult with an advanced solid tumor such as melanoma, head and neck, liver or kidney cancer. The CDR3 sequence is CASSLDPRRREAFF. The DNA of the CDR3 is TGTGCCAGCAGCTTAGACCCGAGGCGGCGTGAAGCTTTCTTT.